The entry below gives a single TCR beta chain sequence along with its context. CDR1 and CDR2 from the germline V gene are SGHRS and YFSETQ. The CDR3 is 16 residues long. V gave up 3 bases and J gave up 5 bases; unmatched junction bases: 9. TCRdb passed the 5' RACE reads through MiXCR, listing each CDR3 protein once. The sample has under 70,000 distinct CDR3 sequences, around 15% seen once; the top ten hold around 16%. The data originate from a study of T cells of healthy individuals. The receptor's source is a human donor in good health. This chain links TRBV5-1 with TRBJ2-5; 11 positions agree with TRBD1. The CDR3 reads CASSYRTGGAGETQYF. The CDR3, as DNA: TGCGCCAGCAGCTACCGGACAGGGGGCGCCGGGGAGACCCAGTACTTC.